Below are 5 T cell receptor beta chains sequenced from a single sample in a study of blood T cell repertoires in COVID-19 (dated by TCRdb to 2020 to 2022). The library came from the immunoSEQ multiplex PCR assay. The immuneACCESS repertoire file appears here via TCRdb, limited to in-frame rearrangements. These files lack a portion of the clones; in checked studies, under half of the deficit traces to unresolved V genes, and the cause of the others is not known. Present in this sample are 200,000 to 250,000 clones, 80% of which were seen just once. Around 5.4% of the sample comes from the top ten. What was sequenced was peripheral blood. Every receptor here comes from a woman in her seventies with acute or convalescent COVID-19.

With regard to this clone: The sample carries other DNA sequences with the same CDR3. CDR3 protein: CASSPGTGGTEAFF. As DNA, the CDR3 is TGTGCCAGCTCACCCGGGACAGGGGGCACTGAAGCTTTCTTT. The genes are TRBV18 and TRBJ1-1; TRBD1 aligns across 11 bases. This CDR3 region has 14 residues. Trimming took 3 bases from V and 4 from J; bases not matched to a gene: 1. Per the germline V gene, CDR1 is KGHSH and CDR2 is LQKENI.

The chain carries TRBV9 and TRBJ1-4; D not certain. Germline V lookup: CDR1 SGDLS, CDR2 YYNGEE. The CDR3 length is 14 residues. With 5 bases removed from V and 2 bases from J, the gap between germline ends came to 10 bases. The CDR3 DNA sequence: TGTGCCAGCAGTAGGTCGGGGACTAATGAAAAACTGTTTTTT. This gives the protein CASSRSGTNEKLFF.

In this sample, this clone turned up many times. This rearrangement joins TRBV3-1 (or the pseudogene TRBV3-2) to TRBJ2-2, with TRBD1 identical over 7 bases. V gave up 0 bases and J gave up 5 bases; unmatched junction bases: 3. This CDR3 is 15 amino acids long. Germline V gene sequence: CDR1 LGHDT, CDR2 YNNKEL (reference sequence). CDR3: CASSQEQGVTGELFF. In DNA form, the CDR3 reads TGTGCCAGCAGCCAAGAGCAGGGGGTTACCGGGGAGCTGTTTTTT.

The rearrangement uses TRBV3-1 (or the pseudogene TRBV3-2) and TRBJ1-2; D call uncertain. The V gene lost 3 bases and the J gene lost 4 bases, with 15 bases spanning the gap. Germline CDR1 reads LGHDT; CDR2 reads YNNKEL (reference sequence). This CDR3 contains 15 residues. DNA for the CDR3: TGTGCCAGCAGCCAGATGGGCTCGGGAGGCTATGGCTACACCTTC. It encodes CASSQMGSGGYGYTF.

The gene calls are TRBV7-3 and TRBJ2-1; 10 bases fit TRBD2. Germline CDR1 SGHTA, CDR2 FQGTGA. The CDR3 has 15 residues. Unmatched junction bases numbered 2, after V lost 5 bases and J lost 1 base. The CDR3 sequence: CASSQLAGSYNEQFF. As DNA, the CDR3 is TGTGCCAGCAGCCAACTAGCGGGGTCCTACAATGAGCAGTTCTTC.